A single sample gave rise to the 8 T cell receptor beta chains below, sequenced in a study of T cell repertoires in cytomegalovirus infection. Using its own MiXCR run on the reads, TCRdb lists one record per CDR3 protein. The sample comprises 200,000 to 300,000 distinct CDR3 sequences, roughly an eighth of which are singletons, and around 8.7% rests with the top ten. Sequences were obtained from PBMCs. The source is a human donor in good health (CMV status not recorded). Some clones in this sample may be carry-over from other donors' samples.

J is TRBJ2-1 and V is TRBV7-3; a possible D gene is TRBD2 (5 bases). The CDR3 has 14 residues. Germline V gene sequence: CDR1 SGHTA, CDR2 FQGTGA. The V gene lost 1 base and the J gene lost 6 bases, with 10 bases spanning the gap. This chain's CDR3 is CASSLMRLSNEQFF. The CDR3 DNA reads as TGTGCCAGCAGCTTAATGAGACTATCCAATGAGCAGTTCTTC.

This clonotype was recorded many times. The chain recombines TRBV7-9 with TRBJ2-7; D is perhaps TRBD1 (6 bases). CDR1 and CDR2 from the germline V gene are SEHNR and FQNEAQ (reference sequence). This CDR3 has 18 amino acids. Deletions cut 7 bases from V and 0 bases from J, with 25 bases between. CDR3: CASTFTTGPVGPSYEQYF. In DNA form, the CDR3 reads TGTGCCAGCACCTTTACTACAGGGCCCGTAGGGCCCTCCTACGAGCAGTACTTC.

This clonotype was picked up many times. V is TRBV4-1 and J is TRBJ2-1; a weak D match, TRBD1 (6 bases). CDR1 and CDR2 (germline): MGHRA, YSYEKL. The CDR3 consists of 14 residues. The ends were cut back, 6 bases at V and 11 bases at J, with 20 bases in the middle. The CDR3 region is CASSHPGHAEKQFF. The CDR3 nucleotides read TGCGCCAGCAGTCACCCGGGACACGCTGAGAAGCAGTTCTTC.

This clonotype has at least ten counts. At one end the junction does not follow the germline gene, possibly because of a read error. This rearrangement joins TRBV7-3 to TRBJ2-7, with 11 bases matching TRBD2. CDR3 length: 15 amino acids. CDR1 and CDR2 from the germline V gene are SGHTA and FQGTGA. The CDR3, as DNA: TGTGCCAGCAGCCTAACTAGCGGGGGAGCCTACGAGCAGTACTTC. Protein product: CASSLTSGGAYEQYF.

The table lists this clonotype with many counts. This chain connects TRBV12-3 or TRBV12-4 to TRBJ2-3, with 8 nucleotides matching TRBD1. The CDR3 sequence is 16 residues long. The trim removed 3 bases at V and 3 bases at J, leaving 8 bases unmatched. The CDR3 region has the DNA TGTGCCAGCAGTTTTACAACAGGGGGAATGACAGATACGCAGTATTTT. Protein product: CASSFTTGGMTDTQYF.

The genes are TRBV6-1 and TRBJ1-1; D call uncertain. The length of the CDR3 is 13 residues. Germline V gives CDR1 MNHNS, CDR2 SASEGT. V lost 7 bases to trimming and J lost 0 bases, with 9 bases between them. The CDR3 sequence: CASMTRLNTEAFF. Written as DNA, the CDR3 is TGTGCCAGCATGACACGCCTGAACACTGAAGCTTTCTTT.

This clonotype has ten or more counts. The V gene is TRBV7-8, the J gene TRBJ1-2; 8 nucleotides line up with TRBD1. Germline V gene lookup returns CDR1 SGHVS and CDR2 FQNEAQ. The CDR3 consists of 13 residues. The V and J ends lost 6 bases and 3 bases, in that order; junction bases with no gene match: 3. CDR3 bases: TGTGCCAGCAGTGGACAGGGTGACTATGGCTACACCTTC. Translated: CASSGQGDYGYTF. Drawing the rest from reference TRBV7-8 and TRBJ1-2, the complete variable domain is GAGVSQSPRYKVAKRGQDVALRCDPISGHVSLFWYQQALGQGPEFLTYFQNEAQLDKSGLPSDRFFAERPEGSVSTLKIQRTQQEDSAVYLCASSGQGDYGYTFGSGTRLTVV.

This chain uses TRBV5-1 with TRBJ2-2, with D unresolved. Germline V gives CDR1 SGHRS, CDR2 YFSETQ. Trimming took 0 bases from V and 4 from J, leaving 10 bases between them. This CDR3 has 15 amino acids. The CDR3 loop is CASSLERAVTGELFF. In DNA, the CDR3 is TGCGCCAGCAGCTTGGAAAGAGCAGTCACCGGGGAGCTGTTTTTT.